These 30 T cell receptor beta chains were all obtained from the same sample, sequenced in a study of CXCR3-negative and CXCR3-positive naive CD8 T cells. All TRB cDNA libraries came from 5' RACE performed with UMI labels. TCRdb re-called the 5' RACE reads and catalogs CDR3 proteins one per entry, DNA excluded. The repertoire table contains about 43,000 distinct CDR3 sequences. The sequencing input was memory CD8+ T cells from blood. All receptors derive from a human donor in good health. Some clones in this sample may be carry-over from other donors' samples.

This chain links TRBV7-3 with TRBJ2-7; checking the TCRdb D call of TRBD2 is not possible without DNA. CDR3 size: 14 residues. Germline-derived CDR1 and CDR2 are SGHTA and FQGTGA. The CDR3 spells CASSFPDWSYEQYF.

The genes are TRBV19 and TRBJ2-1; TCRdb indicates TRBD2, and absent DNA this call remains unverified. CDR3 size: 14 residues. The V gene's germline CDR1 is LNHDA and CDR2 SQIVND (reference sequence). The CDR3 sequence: CASTSSGEIDEQFF.

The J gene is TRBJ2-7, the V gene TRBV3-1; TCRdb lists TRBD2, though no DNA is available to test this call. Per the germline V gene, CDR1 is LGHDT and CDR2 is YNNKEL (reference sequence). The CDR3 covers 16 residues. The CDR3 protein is CASSREVGTTYVEQYF.

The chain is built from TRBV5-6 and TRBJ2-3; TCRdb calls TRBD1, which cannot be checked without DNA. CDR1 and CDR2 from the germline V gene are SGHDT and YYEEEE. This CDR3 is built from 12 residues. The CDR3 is CASSPGLDTQYF.

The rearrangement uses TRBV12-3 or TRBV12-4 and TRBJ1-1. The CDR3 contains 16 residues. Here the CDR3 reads CASSDLIGGENTEAFF.

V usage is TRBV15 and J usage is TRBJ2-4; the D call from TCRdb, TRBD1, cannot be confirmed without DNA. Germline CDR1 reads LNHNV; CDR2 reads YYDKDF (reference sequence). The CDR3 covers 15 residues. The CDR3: CATSSARLAKNIQYF.

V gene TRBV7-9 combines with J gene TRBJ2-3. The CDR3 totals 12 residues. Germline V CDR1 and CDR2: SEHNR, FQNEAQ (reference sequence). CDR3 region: CASSWGSDTQYF.

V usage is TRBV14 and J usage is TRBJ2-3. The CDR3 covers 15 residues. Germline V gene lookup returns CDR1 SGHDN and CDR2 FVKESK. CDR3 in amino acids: CASSPRPAGTDTQYF.

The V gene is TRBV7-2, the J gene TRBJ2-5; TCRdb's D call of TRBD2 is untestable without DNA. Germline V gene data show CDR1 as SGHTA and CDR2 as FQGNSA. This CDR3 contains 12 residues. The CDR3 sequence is CASSSEGETQYF.

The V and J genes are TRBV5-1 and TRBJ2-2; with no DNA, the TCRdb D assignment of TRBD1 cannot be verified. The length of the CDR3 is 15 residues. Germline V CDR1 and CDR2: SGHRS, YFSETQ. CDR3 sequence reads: CASSKGQGWTGELFF.

The CDR3: CASSVGSGELFF. V is TRBV7-9 and J is TRBJ2-2. The CDR3 has 12 residues. Germline V lookup: CDR1 SEHNR, CDR2 FQNEAQ (reference sequence).

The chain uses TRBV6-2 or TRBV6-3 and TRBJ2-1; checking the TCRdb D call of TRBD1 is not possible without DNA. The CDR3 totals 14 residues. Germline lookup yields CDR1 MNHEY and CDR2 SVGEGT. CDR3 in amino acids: CATNRGSSYNEQFF.

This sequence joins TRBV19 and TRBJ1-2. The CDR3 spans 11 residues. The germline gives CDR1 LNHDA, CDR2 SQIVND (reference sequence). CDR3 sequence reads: CASSGGWTYTF.

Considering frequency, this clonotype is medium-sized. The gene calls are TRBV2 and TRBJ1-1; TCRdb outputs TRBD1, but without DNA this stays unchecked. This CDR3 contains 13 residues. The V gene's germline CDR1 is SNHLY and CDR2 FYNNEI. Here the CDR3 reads CASHRDRGSEAFF. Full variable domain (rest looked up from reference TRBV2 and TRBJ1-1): EPEVTQTPSHQVTQMGQEVILRCVPISNHLYFYWYRQILGQKVEFLVSFYNNEISEKSEIFDDQFSVERPDGSNFTLKIRSTKLEDSAMYFCASHRDRGSEAFFGQGTRLTVV.

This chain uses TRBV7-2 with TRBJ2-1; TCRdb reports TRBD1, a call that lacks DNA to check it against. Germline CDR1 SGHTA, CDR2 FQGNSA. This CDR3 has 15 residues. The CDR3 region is CASSFGISSYNEQFF.

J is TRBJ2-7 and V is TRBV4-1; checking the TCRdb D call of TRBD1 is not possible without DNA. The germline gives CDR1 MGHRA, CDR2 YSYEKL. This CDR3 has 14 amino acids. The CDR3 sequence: CASSQRTASYEQYF.

CDR3 protein: CSVDGTGTRNEQFF. V usage is TRBV29-1 and J usage is TRBJ2-1; TCRdb gives TRBD1 as the D gene, but with no DNA this cannot be confirmed. Germline V CDR1 and CDR2: SQVTM, ANQGSEA. This CDR3 is built from 14 residues.

CDR3 protein: CASSYSLEIYEQFF. V usage is TRBV6-5 and J usage is TRBJ2-1. This CDR3 has 14 residues. Germline V gene lookup returns CDR1 MNHEY and CDR2 SVGAGI.

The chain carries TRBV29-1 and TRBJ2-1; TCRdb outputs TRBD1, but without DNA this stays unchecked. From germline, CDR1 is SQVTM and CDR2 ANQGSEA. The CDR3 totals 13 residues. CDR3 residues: CSVEALGAGEQFF.

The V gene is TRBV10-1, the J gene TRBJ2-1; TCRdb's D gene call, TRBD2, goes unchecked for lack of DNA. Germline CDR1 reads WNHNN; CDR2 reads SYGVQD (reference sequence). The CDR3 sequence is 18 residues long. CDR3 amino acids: CASSEGSGRSASYNEQFF.

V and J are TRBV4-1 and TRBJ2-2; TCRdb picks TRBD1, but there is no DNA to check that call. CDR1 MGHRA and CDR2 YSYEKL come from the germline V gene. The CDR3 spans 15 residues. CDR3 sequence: CASSQRQGNAGELFF.

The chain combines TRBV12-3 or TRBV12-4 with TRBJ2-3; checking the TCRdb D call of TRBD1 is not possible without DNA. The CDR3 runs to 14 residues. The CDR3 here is CASSPQSRGDTQYF.

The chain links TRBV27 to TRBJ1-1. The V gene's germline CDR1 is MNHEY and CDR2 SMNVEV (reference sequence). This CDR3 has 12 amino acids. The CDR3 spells CASSRTGTEAFF.

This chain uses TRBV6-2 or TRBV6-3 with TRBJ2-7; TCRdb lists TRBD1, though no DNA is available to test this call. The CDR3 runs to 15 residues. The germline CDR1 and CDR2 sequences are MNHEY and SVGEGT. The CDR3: CASSSGTGEVYEQYF.

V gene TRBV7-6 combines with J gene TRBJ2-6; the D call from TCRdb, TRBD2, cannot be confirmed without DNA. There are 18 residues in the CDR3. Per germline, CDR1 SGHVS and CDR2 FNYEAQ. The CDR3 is CASSLGGGLAVGANVLTF.

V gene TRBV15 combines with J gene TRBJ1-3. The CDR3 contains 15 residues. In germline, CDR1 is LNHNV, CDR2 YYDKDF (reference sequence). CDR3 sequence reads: CATSRDRGSGNTIYF.

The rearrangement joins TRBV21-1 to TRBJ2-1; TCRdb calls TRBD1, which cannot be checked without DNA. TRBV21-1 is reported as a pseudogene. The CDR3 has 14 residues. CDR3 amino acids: CASSYGQGGDEQFF.

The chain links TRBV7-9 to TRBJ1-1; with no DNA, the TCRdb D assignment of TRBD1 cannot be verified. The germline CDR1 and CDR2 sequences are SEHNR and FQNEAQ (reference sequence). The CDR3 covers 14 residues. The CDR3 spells CASSFDRDRTEAFF.

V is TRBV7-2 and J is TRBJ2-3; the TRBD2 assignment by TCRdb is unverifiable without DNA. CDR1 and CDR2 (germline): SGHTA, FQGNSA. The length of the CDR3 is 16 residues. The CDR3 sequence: CAGSLPVAGGPDTQYF.

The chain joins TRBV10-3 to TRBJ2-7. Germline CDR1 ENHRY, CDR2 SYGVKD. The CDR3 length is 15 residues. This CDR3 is CAISERRGATYEQYF.